Below, one T cell receptor (beta chain) is given with its context. This clonotype was seen at least ten times. Its antigen is not yet known. Per-base qualities were not stored, and no clone one base away is much larger. The entry originates in a study of human T cells and chemical hapten exposure (dated by TCRdb to about 2021). At the level of the whole study: For sensitization, 2% DPC in acetone was applied to a 2 cm by 2 cm area of upper inner arm skin. Throughout the approximately 23-week study period, patients were also given weekly therapeutic DPC doses on the scalp. The patient cohort, mostly female, included alopecia areata with under or over 50% scalp involvement, alopecia totalis and alopecia universalis. Approximately 30 alopecia patients provided blood for TCR sequencing at one to four time points (pre-sensitization, 2, 6 and 24 weeks). Patch testing was done on the upper back using Finn chambers containing 0.01% DPC, and results were scored after 6 days according to International Contact Dermatitis Research Group standards. From each blood RNA sample, both TCR alpha and TCR beta chains were sequenced. Blood samples were taken from patients before sensitization (week 0) and then at 2, 6 and about 24 weeks after DPC sensitization. In alopecia patients, the study followed how the peripheral blood TCR repertoire changed in vivo over primary and secondary sensitization to diphenylcyclopropenone (DPC), a hapten. Libraries were combined into a pool for sequencing, and differences in TCR yield between samples came mainly from small differences in library volumes within the pool.

The method behind the library was RACE. The run used a NextSeq 500. Library preparation attached unique molecular identifiers to individual cDNA molecules for quantitative, reproducible TCR counting. The original methods were these. The median number of TCRs per sample was over 85,000, ranging from about 20,000 to 690,600. The Decombinator software suite was used to annotate V, J and CDR3 in the TCR reads. For PS versus PT1 abundance plots, all samples were subsampled to the same number of TCRs (28,000). Expanded TCRs were defined as absent before sensitization and observed at least eight times at the 2-week time point. TCRdb applied fastp at Q25 and MiXCR to the public reads, then kept only in-frame beta chains. Each entry merges the rows of one CDR3 protein and shows their most common DNA and genes. These V and J calls originate from TCRdb's pipeline instead of the authors' own analysis. Across this sample there are some 38,000 distinct CDR3 sequences, with over 5.5% seen only once. The top ten hold about 10% of the sample.

Study-level results and caveats: Alopecia, a presumed autoimmune disease, was present in all patients, so the immune response of the patients might differ from that of healthy individuals. The number of PT1 expanded TCRs positively correlated with patch test score, significant at thresholds 8, 16 and 32 but not 4. Repeated subsampling changed both the strength of the expansion versus patch-test correlation and the threshold at which that correlation became significant. Significantly more large CDR3 similarity clusters were formed by expanded TCRs than by pre-sensitization or healthy control sets, consistent with antigen-driven responses. No change with DPC sensitization was found in the number of TCRs above 1 in 1000 frequency, and no evidence of global repertoire structure alterations was found.

Sample time point, as interpreted from the label and publication: patch test 1, 2 weeks after DPC sensitization. Read against the paper, the sample's treatment or condition label means: therapeutic diphenylcyclopropenone sensitization with weekly scalp DPC. Unfractionated whole blood was collected in Tempus Blood RNA tubes, and total RNA was extracted from that blood. At every patch-test visit, the blood draw took place before the patch test was put on. Patients were eligible if aged 18 to 70, diagnosed with alopecia and judged suitable for DPC therapy, and pregnant patients were excluded. V is cut by 1 base and J by 4 bases, and the space between the germline ends is 11 bases. Via the germline V gene, CDR1 is SGDLS and CDR2 YYNGEE. From its cysteine to its phenylalanine, the CDR3 spans 15 amino acids. The retained sequence is limited to the CDR3, 45 bases, with the frame set at the first base.

This clonotype was obtained from a woman aged 30 to 39 with alopecia areata. Some clones in this sample may be carry-over from other donors' samples. In this chain, TRBV9 is recombined with TRBJ1-4; perhaps TRBD1 is the D gene, with 6 bases matching. Sequences were derived from whole blood, sampled in connection with sensitization to the hapten diphenylcyclopropenone (DPC). In nucleotides, the sequence is TGTGCCAGCAGCGTACGGCAGGGGAGTAATGAAAAACTGTTTTTT. The resulting protein is CASSVRQGSNEKLFF.